This TCR beta chain was recorded in a study of cytomegalovirus exposure and HLA in healthy donors. Across the whole study: Later, an analysis reported that the 130 or so validation repertoires had used the same platform as the 666 first-cohort repertoires. General observations from the study: Reports described diagnosis of cytomegalovirus status by the classifier as highly specific and sensitive. In vitro assays verified that a few CMV-associated chains recognized CMV antigens specifically. The study listed some 160 cytomegalovirus-associated TCR beta chains.

Sequenced by immunoSEQ multiplex PCR; TCRdb stores in-frame clones only, minus some. Of about 110,000 clones in the sample, about 85% are singletons; the top ten hold about 2.9%. About this clone: Its antigen is still unknown.

CDR3 length: 14 amino acids. From germline, CDR1 is MNHNS and CDR2 SASEGT. Germline trimming cut 5 bases from V and 9 bases from J; bases unmatched to any gene: 5. The origin of this receptor is a woman under 30 in good health and CMV-seronegative. Sequenced material: PBMCs. The gene calls are TRBV6-1 and TRBJ1-6, with 9 bases aligning to TRBD1. In DNA, the CDR3 is TGTGCCAGCAGTCGGACAGGGGAGGGTTCACCCCTCCACTTT. It translates to CASSRTGEGSPLHF.